These T cell receptor beta chains were read from a single sample in a study of blood T cell repertoires in COVID-19. The protocol was immunoSEQ multiplex PCR, while the TCRdb copy is restricted to in-frame clones and leaves out a portion. The top ten clones hold over 4.5% of a sample with 250,000 or so clones, approximately 83% of them seen once. Sequencing was done on a sample of peripheral blood. The receptors stem from a human donor in a cohort sampled during active COVID-19. CDR3s include the opening cysteine and the closing phenylalanine or tryptophan. Fields, in order: J gene, clone size, D gene, V gene, CDR3 protein. D genes are given only for firm matches. Clone size, where shown, is once, few, many, or a class for clones that have expanded.

j_call: TRBJ2-1; clone_size: few; d_call: TRBD2; v_call: TRBV19; cdr3_aa: CASRGRSGRGSSYNEQFF
j_call: TRBJ2-7; clone_size: NA; d_call: TRBD1; v_call: TRBV7-9; cdr3_aa: CASSLVGTGGVSREQYF
j_call: TRBJ2-3; clone_size: NA; d_call: TRBD2; v_call: TRBV12-5; cdr3_aa: CASGFAGALDTQYF
j_call: TRBJ2-3; clone_size: NA; d_call: NA; v_call: TRBV7-9; cdr3_aa: CASSFLAGFTDTQYF
j_call: TRBJ1-1; clone_size: NA; d_call: NA; v_call: TRBV11-3; cdr3_aa: CASSSDGGQAFF
j_call: TRBJ1-4; clone_size: NA; d_call: NA; v_call: TRBV2; cdr3_aa: CASSEASLSGEKLFF
j_call: TRBJ2-3; clone_size: NA; d_call: TRBD2; v_call: TRBV10-3; cdr3_aa: CAISEWSSGGLTDTQYF
j_call: TRBJ1-6; clone_size: once; d_call: NA; v_call: TRBV9; cdr3_aa: CASSLQGSHFNNSPLHF
j_call: TRBJ2-1; clone_size: medium-sized; d_call: NA; v_call: TRBV20-1; cdr3_aa: CSQQAVNEQFF
j_call: TRBJ1-6; clone_size: NA; d_call: TRBD1; v_call: TRBV12-5; cdr3_aa: CASGLVLGQGNSPLHF
j_call: TRBJ2-3; clone_size: NA; d_call: TRBD2; v_call: TRBV18; cdr3_aa: CASSPPGTLAGDTQYF
j_call: TRBJ2-2; clone_size: NA; d_call: TRBD2; v_call: TRBV19; cdr3_aa: CASRPRGGVGGRSNTGELFF
j_call: TRBJ2-7; clone_size: NA; d_call: TRBD2; v_call: TRBV9; cdr3_aa: CASSVNAGGYEQYF
j_call: TRBJ1-1; clone_size: NA; d_call: TRBD1; v_call: TRBV5-1; cdr3_aa: CASSLIGTGDTEAFF
j_call: TRBJ2-3; clone_size: NA; d_call: TRBD2; v_call: TRBV7-9; cdr3_aa: CASSNLAGGADTQYF
j_call: TRBJ2-2; clone_size: once; d_call: TRBD2; v_call: TRBV19; cdr3_aa: CASSIPLAGRTGELFF
j_call: TRBJ2-5; clone_size: NA; d_call: NA; v_call: TRBV10-3; cdr3_aa: CAISFGGGGQETQYF
j_call: TRBJ2-7; clone_size: NA; d_call: TRBD2; v_call: TRBV11-2; cdr3_aa: CASSLVASGRIHEQYF
j_call: TRBJ2-3; clone_size: NA; d_call: NA; v_call: TRBV6-2/TRBV6-3; cdr3_aa: CASSPLLKTGSDTQYF
j_call: TRBJ2-1; clone_size: NA; d_call: TRBD1; v_call: TRBV6-2/TRBV6-3; cdr3_aa: CASSSGTALNNEQFF
j_call: TRBJ2-7; clone_size: NA; d_call: NA; v_call: TRBV5-1; cdr3_aa: CASRGDISIYEQYF
j_call: TRBJ2-3; clone_size: NA; d_call: NA; v_call: TRBV7-2; cdr3_aa: CASSLIPSTDTQYF
j_call: TRBJ1-6; clone_size: NA; d_call: TRBD1; v_call: TRBV27; cdr3_aa: CASSSTGGGYNSPLHF
j_call: TRBJ1-4; clone_size: few; d_call: NA; v_call: TRBV21-1; cdr3_aa: CASSNRQGDINREKLFF
j_call: TRBJ2-3; clone_size: few; d_call: NA; v_call: TRBV6-6; cdr3_aa: CASSSWGRAGTDTQYF
j_call: TRBJ1-4; clone_size: NA; d_call: NA; v_call: TRBV12-3/TRBV12-4; cdr3_aa: CASSWREIEKLFF
j_call: TRBJ2-7; clone_size: NA; d_call: NA; v_call: TRBV6-5; cdr3_aa: CASRDSGGTYEQYF
j_call: TRBJ2-1; clone_size: NA; d_call: NA; v_call: TRBV7-8; cdr3_aa: CASSPQTQVNYNEQFF
j_call: TRBJ1-2; clone_size: NA; d_call: TRBD1; v_call: TRBV28; cdr3_aa: CASRRGQSLGYGYTF
j_call: TRBJ1-1; clone_size: NA; d_call: NA; v_call: TRBV3-1/TRBV3-2; cdr3_aa: CASSQDTGTEAFF
j_call: TRBJ2-3; clone_size: NA; d_call: TRBD2; v_call: TRBV29-1; cdr3_aa: CSVVKAGGHPDTQYF
j_call: TRBJ1-5; clone_size: NA; d_call: NA; v_call: TRBV30; cdr3_aa: CAWTKRGRDTQPQHF
j_call: TRBJ1-2; clone_size: few; d_call: NA; v_call: TRBV19; cdr3_aa: CASSSYSGAGGYTF
j_call: TRBJ1-1; clone_size: NA; d_call: NA; v_call: TRBV3-1/TRBV3-2; cdr3_aa: CASSQGGGTEAFF
j_call: TRBJ2-7; clone_size: NA; d_call: NA; v_call: TRBV3-1/TRBV3-2; cdr3_aa: CASSPDHQGVYEQYF
j_call: TRBJ2-7; clone_size: NA; d_call: TRBD2; v_call: TRBV5-1; cdr3_aa: CASSFLAGGEGYEQYF
j_call: TRBJ2-2; clone_size: NA; d_call: NA; v_call: TRBV6-2/TRBV6-3; cdr3_aa: CASSYSRSTRELFF
j_call: TRBJ2-2; clone_size: NA; d_call: TRBD2; v_call: TRBV7-6; cdr3_aa: CASSLVRLAGAPGTGELFF
j_call: TRBJ1-4; clone_size: NA; d_call: NA; v_call: TRBV6-5; cdr3_aa: CASSWSQGTIEKLFF
j_call: TRBJ2-5; clone_size: few; d_call: TRBD2; v_call: TRBV10-1; cdr3_aa: CASSPGLAGKETQYF
j_call: TRBJ1-5; clone_size: NA; d_call: NA; v_call: TRBV27; cdr3_aa: CASSLSGNQPQHF
j_call: TRBJ2-3; clone_size: NA; d_call: NA; v_call: TRBV5-4; cdr3_aa: CASSFGGGVGDTQYF